The rows below give T cell receptor beta chains drawn from one sample of a study of cytomegalovirus exposure and HLA in healthy donors. The protocol was immunoSEQ multiplex PCR, while the TCRdb copy is restricted to in-frame clones and leaves out a portion. The sample lists about 73,000 clones, approximately 96% occurring once. Source material: PBMCs. These TCRs come from a young man in good health and CMV-seronegative. Both conserved end residues are part of each CDR3. The D gene is left open where the match is weak. Clone sizes are given selectively: once, few, many, or a class where the clone is expanded.

J gene,D gene,clone size,V gene,CDR3 protein,CDR3 DNA
TRBJ1-1,TRBD1,NA,TRBV30,CAWGGDRNTEAFF,TGTGCCTGGGGAGGGGACAGGAACACTGAAGCTTTCTTT
TRBJ1-5,NA,few,TRBV30,CAWSHGGQPQHF,TGTGCCTGGAGCCACGGGGGTCAGCCCCAGCATTTT
TRBJ2-3,TRBD2,NA,TRBV9,CASSVAGAQRGVTDTQYF,TGTGCCAGCAGCGTAGCTGGAGCCCAGCGGGGGGTCACAGATACGCAGTATTTT
TRBJ2-7,TRBD1,NA,TRBV5-1,CASSSTGGSYEQYF,TGCGCCAGCAGTTCGACAGGGGGCTCCTACGAGCAGTACTTC
TRBJ1-4,TRBD1,NA,TRBV7-9,CASSLDGTGTNEKLFF,TGTGCCAGCAGCTTAGACGGGACAGGCACTAATGAAAAACTGTTTTTT
TRBJ1-1,NA,NA,TRBV15,CATSRVLRGAEAFF,TGTGCCACCAGCAGAGTGCTCCGGGGGGCTGAAGCTTTCTTT
TRBJ1-1,TRBD1,NA,TRBV5-1,CASSSRGLQNTEAFF,TGCGCCAGCAGCTCCAGGGGGCTTCAGAACACTGAAGCTTTCTTT
TRBJ1-1,NA,NA,TRBV15,CATSTAGTEAFF,TGTGCCACCAGTACTGCCGGGACTGAAGCTTTCTTT
TRBJ1-1,NA,NA,TRBV30,CAWSVGYAGLGAFF,TGTGCCTGGAGTGTAGGCTACGCAGGGCTTGGGGCTTTCTTT
TRBJ1-1,NA,NA,TRBV13,CASSSPADTEAFF,TGTGCCAGCAGCTCGCCAGCGGACACTGAAGCTTTCTTT
TRBJ1-5,NA,NA,TRBV19,CASSTGLRQPQHF,TGTGCCAGTAGTACGGGGTTACGACAGCCCCAGCATTTT
TRBJ2-1,NA,NA,TRBV29-1,CSVLPREGASDEQFF,TGCAGCGTTCTCCCCCGGGAGGGGGCAAGCGATGAGCAGTTCTTC
TRBJ1-1,NA,NA,TRBV28,CASSFSAWGAEAFF,TGTGCCAGCAGTTTTTCAGCGTGGGGGGCTGAAGCTTTCTTT
TRBJ1-1,NA,NA,TRBV7-8,CASSPLTGNTEAFF,TGTGCCAGCAGCCCGCTGACAGGGAACACTGAAGCTTTCTTT
TRBJ1-1,NA,once,TRBV6-1,CASSFNRVLGEAFF,TGTGCCAGCAGTTTTAACAGGGTCCTGGGGGAAGCTTTCTTT
TRBJ2-3,NA,NA,TRBV5-5,CASSRSPTTDTQYF,TGTGCCAGCAGTCGGAGCCCCACCACAGATACGCAGTATTTT
TRBJ1-5,TRBD1,NA,TRBV28,CASSLDRGPVDPQHQPQHF,TGTGCCAGCAGTTTAGACAGGGGGCCAGTGGATCCCCAGCATCAGCCCCAGCATTTT
TRBJ2-5,TRBD1,NA,TRBV7-6,CASSLFARTGGQETQYF,TGTGCCAGCAGCTTATTCGCGAGGACAGGGGGCCAAGAGACCCAGTACTTC
TRBJ2-1,NA,NA,TRBV27,CASSYNPYNEQFF,TGTGCCAGCAGTTACAATCCCTACAATGAGCAGTTCTTC
TRBJ2-3,TRBD2,NA,TRBV19,CASSWGEGTDTQYF,TGTGCCAGTAGTTGGGGGGAGGGGACAGATACGCAGTATTTT
TRBJ2-7,NA,NA,TRBV6-1,CASSKSGGNYEQYF,TGTGCCAGCAGCAAAAGCGGAGGGAACTACGAGCAGTACTTC
TRBJ2-2,NA,NA,TRBV2,CASSARRREIGELFF,TGTGCCAGCAGCGCCCGAAGGAGGGAGATCGGGGAGCTGTTTTTT
TRBJ2-1,NA,NA,TRBV4-3,CASSQDLSPGGTDEQFF,TGCGCCAGCAGCCAAGATCTGAGCCCCGGCGGAACGGATGAGCAGTTCTTC
TRBJ1-1,NA,NA,TRBV28,CASKPIRGTTEAFF,TGTGCCAGCAAGCCAATCCGGGGGACGACTGAAGCTTTCTTT
TRBJ2-5,NA,NA,TRBV6-5,CASSGGLGRETQYF,TGTGCCAGCAGTGGGGGGTTGGGGAGGGAGACCCAGTACTTC
TRBJ1-1,NA,NA,TRBV18,CASSPLTDPNTEAFF,TGTGCCAGCTCACCCCTGACAGACCCGAACACTGAAGCTTTCTTT
TRBJ2-2,TRBD2,once,TRBV4-3,CASSQGGLATNTGELFF,TGCGCCAGCAGCCAAGGGGGACTAGCGACGAACACCGGGGAGCTGTTTTTT
TRBJ2-2,TRBD1,NA,TRBV11-3,CASSRQQGNGELFF,TGTGCCAGCAGCCGCCAACAGGGGAACGGGGAGCTGTTTTTT
TRBJ1-2,NA,NA,TRBV9,CASSSAGKPNYGYTF,TGTGCCAGCAGCTCAGCCGGGAAGCCTAACTATGGCTACACCTTC